Listed below are T cell receptor beta chains from one sample, sequenced in a study of response to subunit inactivated influenza vaccine. From the RT-PCR reads, TCRdb called clonotypes with MiXCR, one entry per CDR3 protein. Of around 580,000 distinct CDR3 sequences listed, over 9.5% are singletons. The sample here was PBMCs from blood, taken on the day of vaccination. The receptors stem from a man between 50 and 59 years old who received an inactivated influenza vaccine. CDR3s include the opening cysteine and the closing phenylalanine or tryptophan. Fields, in order: V gene, D gene, clone size, J gene, CDR3 protein, CDR3 DNA. A D gene is named only where the DNA matches it firmly. Expanded clones are given a class, and other clones once, few, many or no size at all.

>TRBV4-3|NA|few|TRBJ1-2
CASSQEAYQMILGGYTF
TGCGCCAGCAGCCAAGAGGCGTACCAGATGATCCTGGGAGGCTACACCTTC
>TRBV5-1|TRBD1|few|TRBJ2-7
CASSWQSGTGPREQYF
TGCGCCAGCAGCTGGCAATCCGGGACAGGGCCCCGAGAGCAGTACTTC
>TRBV7-2|NA|many|TRBJ2-2
CASSQDTSWIRGELFF
TGTGCCAGCAGCCAGGATACTAGCTGGATCCGCGGGGAGCTGTTTTTT
>TRBV6-5|TRBD1|NA|TRBJ2-7
CASSYRQGWSEQYF
TGTGCCAGCAGTTACCGACAGGGGTGGAGCGAGCAGTACTTC
>TRBV7-9|TRBD1|few|TRBJ1-5
CASSHRDRPQPQHF
TGTGCCAGCAGCCACCGGGACAGGCCTCAGCCCCAGCATTTT
>TRBV20-1|NA|NA|TRBJ2-7
CSARGLVAYEQYF
TGCAGTGCTAGAGGCCTAGTAGCCTACGAGCAGTACTTC
>TRBV10-3|NA|NA|TRBJ1-2
CAISETGSHGYTF
TGTGCCATCAGTGAGACAGGGAGTCATGGCTACACCTTC
>TRBV18|NA|NA|TRBJ2-3
CASSPQLSTDTQYF
TGTGCCAGCTCACCCCAACTTAGCACAGATACGCAGTATTTT
>TRBV6-1|TRBD1|NA|TRBJ1-6
CASRGTATSRASPLHF
TGTGCCAGCAGGGGGACAGCCACGTCTAGGGCTTCACCCCTCCACTTT
>TRBV4-1|NA|few|TRBJ1-5
CASSQFFRERGNQPQHF
TGCGCCAGCAGCCAATTTTTCCGTGAGAGGGGCAATCAGCCCCAGCATTTT
>TRBV2|TRBD1|NA|TRBJ2-1
CASSDGTGAYNEQFF
TGTGCCAGCAGTGATGGGACAGGGGCCTACAATGAGCAGTTCTTC
>TRBV20-1|TRBD1|NA|TRBJ2-3
CSAGRDRVLEDTQYF
TGCAGTGCTGGCCGGGACAGGGTCCTAGAAGATACGCAGTATTTT
>TRBV29-1|NA|few|TRBJ2-5
CSVVGETQYF
TGCAGCGTTGTCGGGGAGACCCAGTACTTC
>TRBV9|TRBD1|few|TRBJ1-4
CASSEGQGLANEKLFF
TGTGCCAGCAGCGAGGGACAGGGGTTGGCTAATGAAAAACTGTTTTTT
>TRBV5-4|TRBD1|few|TRBJ1-4
CASSFRDRGEKLFF
TGTGCCAGCAGCTTTCGGGACAGGGGGGAAAAACTGTTTTTT
>TRBV25-1|NA|NA|TRBJ2-1
CASSGLAPTNEQFF
TGTGCCAGCAGTGGCCTAGCACCAACCAATGAGCAGTTCTTC
>TRBV7-2|NA|few|TRBJ2-7
CASSLVDRQNYEQYF
TGTGCCAGCAGCTTAGTTGATCGGCAGAACTACGAGCAGTACTTC
>TRBV24-1|TRBD2|few|TRBJ2-1
CATSDLSPGRSSYNEQFF
TGTGCCACCAGTGATTTGTCACCCGGGAGGAGCTCCTACAATGAGCAGTTCTTC
>TRBV9|TRBD1|few|TRBJ2-2
CASSSPPGQGAGELFF
TGTGCCAGCAGCTCGCCACCGGGACAGGGGGCCGGGGAGCTGTTTTTT
>TRBV7-9|NA|few|TRBJ1-1
CASSPSPPLPEAFF
TGTGCCAGCAGTCCCAGCCCCCCCCTCCCTGAAGCTTTCTTT
>TRBV12-3/TRBV12-4|TRBD2|few|TRBJ2-2
CASSLFGTSGTPGELFF
TGTGCCAGCAGTTTATTCGGGACTAGCGGGACTCCCGGGGAGCTGTTTTTT
>TRBV25-1|NA|NA|TRBJ2-5
CASSEYGAAVQETQYF
TGTGCCAGCAGTGAATATGGGGCAGCCGTTCAAGAGACCCAGTACTTC
>TRBV12-3/TRBV12-4|NA|NA|TRBJ1-2
CASSLGGVSGYTF
TGTGCCAGCAGTTTAGGTGGCGTGAGTGGCTACACCTTC
>TRBV15|TRBD1|NA|TRBJ2-5
CATSRDPLRGPGETQYF
TGTGCCACCAGCAGAGATCCTTTAAGGGGGCCGGGGGAGACCCAGTACTTC
>TRBV5-1|NA|many|TRBJ1-1
CASSFDEGKAFF
TGCGCCAGCAGCTTTGATGAGGGGAAAGCTTTCTTT
>TRBV12-3/TRBV12-4|NA|NA|TRBJ2-1
CASSLAGLRENYNEQFF
TGTGCCAGCAGTTTAGCGGGTTTGAGGGAGAATTACAATGAGCAGTTCTTC
>TRBV11-2|NA|many|TRBJ1-6
CASSFLLKQGSGYNSPLHF
TGTGCCAGCAGCTTCCTCCTCAAACAGGGAAGTGGGTATAATTCACCCCTCCACTTT
>TRBV7-2|NA|NA|TRBJ2-7
CASSPSGAGSYEQYF
TGTGCCAGCAGCCCAAGTGGTGCGGGTTCGTACGAGCAGTACTTC
>TRBV29-1|TRBD1|many|TRBJ2-2
CSVTDRAANTGELFF
TGCAGCGTCACCGACAGGGCGGCGAACACCGGGGAGCTGTTTTTT
>TRBV6-1|NA|few|TRBJ2-3
CASRKLGRSTDTQYF
TGTGCCAGCAGAAAACTTGGACGGAGCACAGATACGCAGTATTTT
>TRBV6-1|NA|few|TRBJ1-2
CASSEAGLNYGYTF
TGTGCCAGCAGTGAAGCTGGGTTGAACTATGGCTACACCTTC
>TRBV7-8|TRBD2|NA|TRBJ2-5
CASGLAGAIQETQYF
TGTGCCAGCGGACTAGCGGGGGCTATCCAAGAGACCCAGTACTTC
>TRBV20-1|TRBD2|few|TRBJ2-2
CSARAQRGGTGELFF
TGCAGTGCTAGAGCCCAGCGGGGGGGCACCGGGGAGCTGTTTTTT
>TRBV7-8|TRBD2|NA|TRBJ2-3
CASSLRGRAPDTQYF
TGTGCCAGCAGCTTACGGGGGAGGGCCCCAGATACGCAGTATTTT
>TRBV6-1|TRBD1|NA|TRBJ2-5
CASGTGGGSQETQYF
TGTGCCAGCGGGACAGGAGGGGGATCCCAAGAGACCCAGTACTTC
>TRBV20-1|TRBD2|NA|TRBJ2-7
CSAVLAGALYEQYF
TGCAGTGCTGTGTTAGCGGGGGCCCTCTACGAGCAGTACTTC
>TRBV27|TRBD2|NA|TRBJ2-6
CASSFLRTSNGANVLTF
TGTGCCAGCAGTTTTCTCCGGACTAGTAACGGGGCCAACGTCCTGACTTTC
>TRBV12-3/TRBV12-4|NA|many|TRBJ2-2
CASSFWGNTGELFF
TGTGCCAGCAGTTTTTGGGGGAACACCGGGGAGCTGTTTTTT
>TRBV9|TRBD2|few|TRBJ2-1
CASSVATGTSTNEQFF
TGTGCCAGCAGCGTAGCTACAGGGACTAGCACTAATGAGCAGTTCTTC